One and the same sample provided the 12 T cell receptor beta chains below, sequenced in a study of blood T cell repertoires in COVID-19. The method was immunoSEQ multiplex PCR; TCRdb's version includes in-frame clones alone and lacks a portion of them. The sample shows 200,000 to 250,000 clones, roughly 88% of them seen only once. Sequencing was performed on peripheral blood. The receptor set was obtained from a man aged 18 to 29 with active or convalescent COVID-19.

The chain uses TRBV5-3 and TRBJ2-7; D uncertain. TRBV5-3 is an ORF; its function is uncertain. The V end was cut by 2 bases, the J end by 1 base, with 16 bases between. The CDR3 length is 16 residues. The CDR3 spells CARSFRLERLSYEQYF. CDR3 nucleotides: TGTGCCAGAAGCTTTAGATTGGAGCGTTTGTCCTACGAGCAGTACTTC.

The chain links TRBV3-1 (or the pseudogene TRBV3-2) to TRBJ1-1, with unresolved D. This CDR3 spans 13 amino acids. Trimming stripped 2 bases from V and 1 base from J, with 5 bases between. From germline, CDR1 is LGHDT and CDR2 YNNKEL (reference sequence). CDR3 bases: TGTGCCAGCAGCCAACCCTCGAACACTGAAGCTTTCTTT. This translates into CASSQPSNTEAFF.

The chain carries TRBV9 and TRBJ2-2; 7 nucleotides line up with TRBD2. V lost 2 bases and J lost 3; bases outside the gene matches: 7. Per the germline V gene, CDR1 is SGDLS and CDR2 is YYNGEE. This CDR3 is 16 amino acids long. DNA of the CDR3: TGTGCCAGCAGCGTCCTAGGCGGGAGAGACACCGGGGAGCTGTTTTTT. Its protein product is CASSVLGGRDTGELFF.

The chain recombines TRBV11-2 with TRBJ1-1; D is uncertain. Trimming removed 1 base from V and 5 bases from J, with 11 bases in between. CDR1 is SGHAT and CDR2 is FQNNGV in the germline V gene. The CDR3 has 14 amino acids. CDR3 sequence (DNA): TGTGCCAGCAGCTTAGCACGGGGTTATACTGAAGCTTTCTTT. Protein product: CASSLARGYTEAFF. Full variable domain (rest looked up from reference TRBV11-2 and TRBJ1-1): EAGVAQSPRYKIIEKRQSVAFWCNPISGHATLYWYQQILGQGPKLLIQFQNNGVVDDSQLPKDRFSAERLKGVDSTLKIQPAKLEDSAVYLCASSLARGYTEAFFGQGTRLTVV.

V gene TRBV5-1 combines with J gene TRBJ2-7; D may be TRBD2 (6 bases). Trimming left V 0 bases short and J 2 bases short, with 9 bases between. Germline V gene sequence: CDR1 SGHRS, CDR2 YFSETQ. This CDR3 region has 14 residues. The CDR3 coding sequence is TGCGCCAGCAGCTTGGACGGGAGACCCTACGAGCAGTACTTC. It codes for CASSLDGRPYEQYF.

The DNA of the CDR3 is TGTGCCAGCACCGAAACTAGGGCGATGAATGAGCAGTTCTTC. Protein product: CASTETRAMNEQFF. The chain recombines TRBV7-6 with TRBJ2-1; possible D gene TRBD2, 5 bases. There are 14 residues in the CDR3. In germline, CDR1 is SGHVS, CDR2 FNYEAQ. Trimming shortened V by 7 bases and J by 7 bases, and 17 bases separated the two germline ends.

This clone was seen once. This rearrangement joins TRBV11-3 to TRBJ2-3; 8 bases are shared with TRBD1. The germline V gene encodes CDR1 SGHNT and CDR2 YENEEA. This CDR3 region has 15 residues. V dropped 3 bases and J dropped 2; count of bases not matched to a gene: 4. CDR3 coding DNA: TGTGCCAGCAGCTTCGGGACAGGATACACAGATACGCAGTATTTT. This translates into CASSFGTGYTDTQYF.

The CDR3 protein is CASSQVGRSSYNEQFF. CDR3 bases: TGTGCCAGTAGTCAGGTGGGCCGTTCCTCCTACAATGAGCAGTTCTTC. The chain employs TRBV19 and TRBJ2-1; D gene unclear. The CDR3 is made up of 16 amino acids. V was pared by 5 bases and J by 0 bases, with 14 bases between. The V gene's germline CDR1 is LNHDA and CDR2 SQIVND (reference sequence).

The chain is built from TRBV3-1 (or the pseudogene TRBV3-2) and TRBJ2-1; the match to TRBD2 covers 14 bases. This CDR3 is built from 16 residues. Germline lookup yields CDR1 LGHDT and CDR2 YNNKEL (reference sequence). V was pared by 6 bases and J by 10 bases, with 11 bases of the junction left unmatched. CDR3 sequence (DNA): TGTGCCAGCAGTGTCACCGGGACTAGCGGGAGAGGCGAGCAGTTCTTC. It encodes CASSVTGTSGRGEQFF.

The chain has TRBV30 and TRBJ1-3; D is perhaps TRBD1 (6 bases). Trimming removed 4 bases from V and 0 bases from J, with 13 bases in between. Germline assignment: CDR1 GTSNPN and CDR2 SVGIG (reference sequence). CDR3 length equals 15 residues. The CDR3 sequence: CAWIPGGLSGNTIYF. The CDR3 region has the DNA TGTGCCTGGATACCGGGGGGCCTCTCTGGAAACACCATATATTTT.

The rearrangement joins TRBV7-2 to TRBJ2-7; 8 nucleotides match TRBD2. The trim removed 5 bases at V and 3 bases at J, leaving 6 bases unmatched. Germline-derived CDR1 and CDR2 are SGHTA and FQGNSA. The CDR3 extends over 14 amino acids. The CDR3 region is CASSVGLAGYEQYF. CDR3 DNA: TGTGCCAGCAGCGTAGGGCTAGCGGGCTACGAGCAGTACTTC. Together with reference TRBV7-2 and TRBJ2-7, the CDR3 gives the full variable domain: GAGVSQSPSNKVTEKGKDVELRCDPISGHTALYWYRQSLGQGLEFLIYFQGNSAPDKSGLPSDRFSAERTGGSVSTLTIQRTQQEDSAVYLCASSVGLAGYEQYFGPGTRLTVT.

The rearrangement links TRBV30 to TRBJ2-7, with TRBD1 matching over 7 bases. This CDR3 is built from 13 residues. With 5 bases clipped from V and 3 bases from J, the junction kept 7 bases outside the gene matches. Germline CDR1 and CDR2: GTSNPN and SVGIG (reference sequence). The chain's CDR3 is CAWLDRVNYEQYF. The CDR3 DNA sequence: TGTGCCTGGCTTGACAGGGTGAACTACGAGCAGTACTTC.